This note documents a single T cell receptor beta chain sequence. This sample is part of a study of a mutant IDH1 vaccine in newly diagnosed glioma. CDR1 and CDR2 from the germline V gene are ENHRY and SYGVKD. Trimming took 3 bases from V and 1 from J, leaving 12 bases between them. The CDR3 is 15 residues long. The time point: baseline, week 1 (first vaccination visit). Stated treatment: pre-vaccination baseline after standard-of-care therapy. The data were produced by immunoSEQ multiplex PCR, yet TCRdb's version contains in-frame clones alone and is incomplete. This sample has 30,000 or so clones; around 85% occur once, and the top ten carry 4% to 5.5%.

The sample consisted of PBMCs, taken from a glioma patient treated with radiotherapy, temozolomide or both. The receptor's source is a woman aged 40-49 years with glioma. This rearrangement joins TRBV10-3 to TRBJ2-5; no clear D gene. The CDR3: CAISDRQRAQETQYF. The CDR3 DNA reads TGTGCCATCAGTGACCGGCAGCGCGCCCAAGAGACCCAGTACTTC.